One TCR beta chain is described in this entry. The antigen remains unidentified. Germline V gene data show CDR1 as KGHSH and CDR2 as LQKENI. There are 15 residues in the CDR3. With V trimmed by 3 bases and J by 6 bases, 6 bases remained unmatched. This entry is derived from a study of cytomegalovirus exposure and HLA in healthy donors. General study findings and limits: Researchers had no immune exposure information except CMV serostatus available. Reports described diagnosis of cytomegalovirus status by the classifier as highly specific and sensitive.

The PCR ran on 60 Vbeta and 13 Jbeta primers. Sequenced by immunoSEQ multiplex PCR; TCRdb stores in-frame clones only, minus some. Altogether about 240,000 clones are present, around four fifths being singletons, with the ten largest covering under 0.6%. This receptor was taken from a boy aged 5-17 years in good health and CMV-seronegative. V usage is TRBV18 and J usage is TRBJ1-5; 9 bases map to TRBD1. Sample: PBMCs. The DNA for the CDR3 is TGTGCCAGCTCACCGCAGGGACAGGGTAGTCAGCCCCAGCATTTT. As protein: CASSPQGQGSQPQHF.